This T cell receptor (beta chain) was observed in a study of blood T cells in healthy people across ages. The study's findings and limits: When one million T cells were used, diversity estimates were thought to be underestimates.

This clonotype was picked up a small number of times. As yet, its antigen is unknown. Together with a sample-barcoded 5' primer, a J-beta primer mix was included in a second PCR lasting about 6 to 12 cycles. TCRdb fed the 5' RACE reads into MiXCR, producing one record per CDR3 protein. The table records some 1,500,000 distinct CDR3 sequences, roughly 43% of them present only once. V shed 4 bases and J 2 bases; nucleotides not matched to a gene: 13. Germline loops: CDR1 SEHNR, CDR2 FQNEAQ (reference sequence). CDR3 length: 18 amino acids. V gene TRBV7-9 combines with J gene TRBJ2-5; 10 nucleotides match TRBD2. Sample: blood. This receptor was identified in a woman aged 18-35 years in good health. CDR3 nucleotide sequence: TGTGCCAGCAGCTCAGAAGGAGACGTACTAGCGGGACAAGAGACCCAGTACTTC. Translated, it gives CASSSEGDVLAGQETQYF.